This T cell receptor beta chain is drawn from a study of human T cells and chemical hapten exposure. Time point given: pre-sensitization, week 0. Documented treatment: therapeutic diphenylcyclopropenone sensitization with weekly scalp DPC. Individual cDNA molecules in this library carried unique molecular identifiers. From the RACE reads, TCRdb called clonotypes with MiXCR, one entry per CDR3 protein. The sample holds around 350,000 distinct CDR3 sequences, around 5.5% seen once. Many counts were recorded for this clonotype. In germline, CDR1 is SGHVS, CDR2 FQNEAQ. CDR3 length: 14 amino acids. V lost 4 bases and J lost 7; bases outside the gene matches: 5.

The V and J genes are TRBV7-8 and TRBJ1-4; 8 positions match TRBD1. Sequences were derived from whole blood, sampled in connection with sensitization to the hapten diphenylcyclopropenone (DPC). The clonotype comes from a woman younger than 35 with alopecia areata. Some clones in this sample may be carry-over from other donors' samples. The CDR3 region has the DNA TGTGCCAGCAGCTCAGGGGGCGTCGGTGAAAAACTGTTTTTT. This codes for CASSSGGVGEKLFF.